This TCR beta chain was retrieved from a study of blood T cell repertoires in COVID-19. Turning to the study itself: T cells, B-cell-depleted T cells, or PBMCs supplied cDNA or gDNA.

The germline gives CDR1 MNHEY, CDR2 SMNVEV (reference sequence). Trimming pared 3 bases from V and 8 bases from J, leaving 13 bases between. The length of the CDR3 is 14 residues. Per the authors' pipeline: Using reference gene primer amplification, nucleated cell counts were estimated. Libraries were prepared by immunoSEQ multiplex PCR; TCRdb keeps only in-frame clonotypes and omits some of them. The V and J calls and clone size are taken from that table; D and trimming were inferred from the DNA. This repertoire shows roughly 250,000 clones, around 83% found once; its top ten account for 6.5% to 9%.

Sequencing input: peripheral blood. This clonotype was obtained from a woman aged 45-65 years with acute or convalescent COVID-19. The gene calls are TRBV27 and TRBJ1-4; D uncertain. DNA for the CDR3: TGTGCCAGCAGTTTCGGAGGTTCCGACGAAAAACTGTTTTTT. Translation gives CASSFGGSDEKLFF.